In its sample, the clone carrying this TCR beta chain was seen once. Antigen unknown. The data stem from a study of Ad26.COV2.S vaccination and SARS-CoV-2 variants. CDR3 length: 15 residues. Trimming left V 5 bases short and J 0 bases short, with 13 bases between. CDR1 is SGHAT, CDR2 FQDESV, per germline (reference sequence). Method: immunoSEQ multiplex PCR; TCRdb's copy keeps in-frame clones and lacks some. The table includes about 350,000 clones, 92% detected once. Findings and limits, study-wide: Total T cell responses, in the TCR breadth and depth analyses, may have been underestimated.

The chain couples TRBV11-1 to TRBJ1-2, with D possibly TRBD1 on 6 matching bases. This receptor was identified in a human donor who had recovered from COVID-19. The source was peripheral blood, collected after recovery from COVID-19. CDR3 in DNA: TGTGCCAGCAGCAAAACGACAGGAGCTAACTATGGCTACACCTTC. It specifies CASSKTTGANYGYTF.